The present T cell receptor beta chain was sequenced within a study of neurological immune-mediated disorders. The CDR3 has 16 residues. V was cut by 3 bases and J by 1 base, with 15 bases left in between. Germline CDR1 reads MDHEN; CDR2 reads SYDVKM. MiXCR was run by TCRdb on the 5' RACE reads, yielding one entry per CDR3 protein. There are 65,000 to 70,000 distinct CDR3 sequences in the sample; approximately 4.1% occur only once, and more than 2.5% lies in the top ten. This clonotype came up many times. Sequenced material: PBMCs. This clonotype was obtained from a man aged 45-60 years with multiple sclerosis. The V gene is TRBV28, the J gene TRBJ2-5; D may be TRBD1 (7 bases). CDR3 in amino acids: CASSLMAGGLQETQYF. CDR3 nucleotide sequence: TGTGCCAGCAGTTTGATGGCAGGGGGACTCCAAGAGACCCAGTACTTC.